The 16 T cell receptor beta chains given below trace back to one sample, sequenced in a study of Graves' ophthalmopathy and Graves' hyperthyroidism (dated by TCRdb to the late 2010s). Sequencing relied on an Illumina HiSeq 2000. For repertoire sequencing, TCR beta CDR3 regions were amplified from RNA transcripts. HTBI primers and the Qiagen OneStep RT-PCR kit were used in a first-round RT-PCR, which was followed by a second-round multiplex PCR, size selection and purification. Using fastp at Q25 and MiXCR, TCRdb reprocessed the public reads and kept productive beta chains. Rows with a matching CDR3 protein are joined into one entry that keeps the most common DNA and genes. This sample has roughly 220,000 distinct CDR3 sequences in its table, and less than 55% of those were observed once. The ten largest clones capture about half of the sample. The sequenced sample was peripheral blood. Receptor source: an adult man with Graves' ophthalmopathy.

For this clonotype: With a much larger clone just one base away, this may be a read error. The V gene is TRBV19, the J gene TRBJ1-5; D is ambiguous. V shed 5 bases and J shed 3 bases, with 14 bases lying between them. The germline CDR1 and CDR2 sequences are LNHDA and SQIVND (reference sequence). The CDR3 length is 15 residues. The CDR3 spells CASSPAGSNNQPQHF. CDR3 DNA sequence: TGTGCCAGTAGTCCTGCCGGGAGTAACAATCAGCCCCAGCATTTT.

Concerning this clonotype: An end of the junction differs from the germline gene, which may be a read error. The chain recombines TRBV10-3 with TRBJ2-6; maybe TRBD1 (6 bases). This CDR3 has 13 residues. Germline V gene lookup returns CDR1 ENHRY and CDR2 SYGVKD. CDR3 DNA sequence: TGTGCCATCAGTGAACAGGGATCGATCACTGAAGCTTTC. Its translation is CAISEQGSITEAF.

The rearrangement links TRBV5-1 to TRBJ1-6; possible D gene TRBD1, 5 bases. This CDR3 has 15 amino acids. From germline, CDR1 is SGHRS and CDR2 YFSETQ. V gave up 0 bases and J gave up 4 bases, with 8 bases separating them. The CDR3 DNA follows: TGCGCCAGCAGCTTGGGAGGGACGTATAATTCACCCCTCCACTTT. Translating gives CASSLGGTYNSPLHF.

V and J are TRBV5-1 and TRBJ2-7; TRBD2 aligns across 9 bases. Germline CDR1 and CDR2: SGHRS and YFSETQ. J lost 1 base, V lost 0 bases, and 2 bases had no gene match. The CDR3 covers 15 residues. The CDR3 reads CASSLVGLASYEQYF. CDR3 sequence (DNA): TGCGCCAGCAGCTTGGTCGGACTAGCGTCCTACGAGCAGTACTTC. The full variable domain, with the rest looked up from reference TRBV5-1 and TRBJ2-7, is KAGVTQTPRYLIKTRGQQVTLSCSPISGHRSVSWYQQTPGQGLQFLFEYFSETQRNKGNFPGRFSGRQFSNSRSEMNVSTLELGDSALYLCASSLVGLASYEQYFGPGTRLTVT.

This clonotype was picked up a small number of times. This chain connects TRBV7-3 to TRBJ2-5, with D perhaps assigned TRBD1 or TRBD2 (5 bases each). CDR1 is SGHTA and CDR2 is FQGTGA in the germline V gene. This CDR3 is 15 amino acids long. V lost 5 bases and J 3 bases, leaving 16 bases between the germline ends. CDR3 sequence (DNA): TGTGCCAGCAGCGTGGGGCCCCAGGGAGAAGAGACCCAGTACTTC. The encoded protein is CASSVGPQGEETQYF.

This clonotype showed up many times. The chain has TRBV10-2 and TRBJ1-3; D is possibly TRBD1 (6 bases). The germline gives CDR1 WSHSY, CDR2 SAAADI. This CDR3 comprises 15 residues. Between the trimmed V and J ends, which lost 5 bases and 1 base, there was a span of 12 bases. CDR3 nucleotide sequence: TGCGCCAGCAGTCCACAGGGAAGGTCTGGAAACACCATATATTTT. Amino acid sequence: CASSPQGRSGNTIYF.

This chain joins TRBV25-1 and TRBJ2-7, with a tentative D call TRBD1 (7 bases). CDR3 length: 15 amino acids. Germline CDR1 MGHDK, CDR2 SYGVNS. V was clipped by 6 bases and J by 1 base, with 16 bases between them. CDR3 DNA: TGTGCCAGCAGCCTCAGGGGGACTCAGTCCTACGAGCAGTACTTC. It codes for CASSLRGTQSYEQYF.

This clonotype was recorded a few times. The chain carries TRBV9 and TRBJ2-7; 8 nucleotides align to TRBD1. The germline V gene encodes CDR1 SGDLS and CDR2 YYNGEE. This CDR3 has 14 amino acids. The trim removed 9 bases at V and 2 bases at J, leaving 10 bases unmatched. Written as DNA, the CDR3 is TGTGCCATCCCTCTCGACAGGGGAGCCTACGAGCAGTACTTC. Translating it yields CAIPLDRGAYEQYF.

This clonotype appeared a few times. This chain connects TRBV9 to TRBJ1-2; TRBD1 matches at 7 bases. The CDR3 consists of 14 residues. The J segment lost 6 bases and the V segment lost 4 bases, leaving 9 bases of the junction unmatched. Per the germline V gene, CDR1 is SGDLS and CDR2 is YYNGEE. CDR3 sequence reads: CASSTQTGFHGYTF. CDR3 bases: TGTGCCAGCAGCACCCAGACAGGGTTTCATGGCTACACCTTC.

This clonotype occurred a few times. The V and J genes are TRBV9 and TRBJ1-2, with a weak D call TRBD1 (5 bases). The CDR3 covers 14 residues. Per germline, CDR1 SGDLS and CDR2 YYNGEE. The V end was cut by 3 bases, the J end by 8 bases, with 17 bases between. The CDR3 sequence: CASSEGWGADGYTF. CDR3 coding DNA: TGTGCCAGCAGCGAGGGGTGGGGAGCCGACGGCTACACCTTC.

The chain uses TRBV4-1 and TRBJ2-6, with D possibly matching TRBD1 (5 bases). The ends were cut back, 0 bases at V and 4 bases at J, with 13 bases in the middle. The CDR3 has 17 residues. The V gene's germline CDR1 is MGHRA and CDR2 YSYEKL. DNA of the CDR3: TGCGCCAGCAGCCAAGATGGTGGGGCTGGGGGGGCCAACGTCCTGACTTTC. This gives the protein CASSQDGGAGGANVLTF.

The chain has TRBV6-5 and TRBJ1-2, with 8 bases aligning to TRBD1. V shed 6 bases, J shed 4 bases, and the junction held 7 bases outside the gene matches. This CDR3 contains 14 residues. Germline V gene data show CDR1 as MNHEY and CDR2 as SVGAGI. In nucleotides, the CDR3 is TGTGCCAGCAGAACAGGGGGGGCCGTCTATGGCTACACCTTC. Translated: CASRTGGAVYGYTF.

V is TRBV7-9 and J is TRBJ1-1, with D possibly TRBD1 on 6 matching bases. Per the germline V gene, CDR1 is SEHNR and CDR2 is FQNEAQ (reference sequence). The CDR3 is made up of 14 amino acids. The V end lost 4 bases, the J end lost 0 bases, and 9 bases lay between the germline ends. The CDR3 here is CASSWGAVNTEAFF. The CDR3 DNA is TGTGCCAGCAGCTGGGGGGCTGTGAACACTGAAGCTTTCTTT.

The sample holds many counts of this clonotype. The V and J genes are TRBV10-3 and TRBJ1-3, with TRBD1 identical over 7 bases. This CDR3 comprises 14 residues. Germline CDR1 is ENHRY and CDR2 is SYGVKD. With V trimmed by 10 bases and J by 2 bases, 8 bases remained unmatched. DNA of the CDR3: TGTGCCACCCATCGACAGGGTGCTGGAAACACCATATATTTT. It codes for CATHRQGAGNTIYF.

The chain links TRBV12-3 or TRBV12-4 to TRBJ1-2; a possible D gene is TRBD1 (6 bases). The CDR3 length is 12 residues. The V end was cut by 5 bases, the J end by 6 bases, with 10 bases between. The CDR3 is CASSPRDNGYTF. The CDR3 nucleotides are TGTGCCAGCAGTCCCCGGGACAATGGCTACACCTTC.

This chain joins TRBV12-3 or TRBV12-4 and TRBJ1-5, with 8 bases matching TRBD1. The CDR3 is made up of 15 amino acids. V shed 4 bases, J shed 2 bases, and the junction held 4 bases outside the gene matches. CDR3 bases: TGTGCCAGCAGTTCAGGGGGCACGGGCAATCAGCCCCAGCATTTT. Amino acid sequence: CASSSGGTGNQPQHF.